This TCR beta chain is from a study of spatial heterogeneity in lung cancer. On the study more broadly: There were around 72 donors, all of them untreated patients with early-stage non-small cell lung cancer.

The time point denotes: blood at routine non-recurrence follow-up after resection. Whole RNA obtained from tumor, nontumor lung or frozen PBMC underwent sequencing without sorting. The CDR3 is 12 residues long. The J segment lost 2 bases and the V segment lost 9 bases, leaving 3 bases of the junction unmatched. In the case of this clonotype: No antigen is known for it.

MiXCR, run by TCRdb on the 5' RACE reads, gives a single entry per CDR3 protein. The sample yields some 46,000 distinct CDR3 sequences, around 11% seen once. Study-level results: Ubiquitous expanded tumor TCRs appeared in blood more at resection than follow-up.

The source is a male donor with early-stage non-small cell lung cancer. Material: PBMCs, obtained at follow-up. The rearrangement joins TRBV12-3 or TRBV12-4 to TRBJ2-5; 7 bases line up with TRBD1. CDR3 protein: CASRQGQETQYF. The CDR3 DNA reads TGTGCCAGTCGACAGGGTCAAGAGACCCAGTACTTC.